The 11 T cell receptor beta chains below come from one sample, sequenced in a study of blood T cell repertoires in COVID-19. Here immunoSEQ multiplex PCR was the method, and the copy in TCRdb shows in-frame clones only, minus some. The sample contains about 360,000 clones, about 88% of which appear only once. The sequenced material came from peripheral blood. These receptors originate from a human donor in a cohort sampled during active COVID-19.

The chain combines TRBV7-8 with TRBJ1-6; 7 positions agree with TRBD1. The junction had 6 bases not matched to a gene; V was cut back by 5 bases and J by 5 bases. The CDR3 loop spans 15 amino acids. CDR1 is SGHVS, CDR2 FQNEAQ, per germline. CDR3 in amino acids: CASSAQGGDNSPLHF. CDR3 coding DNA: TGTGCCAGCAGCGCTCAGGGGGGAGATAATTCACCCCTCCACTTT.

The chain has TRBV19 and TRBJ1-1; perhaps TRBD1 as D (5 bases). The germline V gene has CDR1 LNHDA and CDR2 SQIVND (reference sequence). Trimming took off 6 bases at V and 5 bases at J, with 13 bases between the two ends. The CDR3 is 13 amino acids. The CDR3 DNA reads TGTGCCAGTAGAGGGTCTGGGGGGACTGAAGCTTTCTTT. The encoded protein is CASRGSGGTEAFF. The full variable domain, completed using reference TRBV19 and TRBJ1-1, is DGGITQSPKYLFRKEGQNVTLSCEQNLNHDAMYWYRQDPGQGLRLIYYSQIVNDFQKGDIAEGYSVSREKKESFPLTVTSAQKNPTAFYLCASRGSGGTEAFFGQGTRLTVV.

The V call is TRBV28, the J call TRBJ2-1; TRBD2 might be the D (5 bases). The germline CDR1 and CDR2 sequences are MDHEN and SYDVKM. The CDR3 totals 12 residues. The V gene lost 4 bases and the J gene lost 9 bases, with 10 bases spanning the gap. Written as DNA, the CDR3 is TGTGCCAGCAGTTATCGGGGTGTTGAGCAGTTCTTC. The encoded protein is CASSYRGVEQFF.

As DNA, the CDR3 is TGCGCCAGCAGCTCGCGTCCCGGACAGGTAGACAATGAGCAGTTCTTC. Translating gives CASSSRPGQVDNEQFF. V gene TRBV5-1 combines with J gene TRBJ2-1; 7 bases agree with TRBD1. Germline V gene lookup returns CDR1 SGHRS and CDR2 YFSETQ. This CDR3 contains 16 residues. Losses at the gene ends were 3 bases for V and 5 bases for J; bases not matched to a gene: 11.

The V gene is TRBV7-9, the J gene TRBJ2-5, with a possible D match to TRBD2 (5 bases). Looked up from germline, CDR1 is SEHNR and CDR2 is FQNEAQ (reference sequence). The CDR3 length is 15 residues. Trimming shortened V by 1 base and J by 2 bases, and 11 bases separated the two germline ends. CDR3 amino acids: CASSLGGAWQETQYF. The CDR3 region has the DNA TGTGCCAGCAGCTTAGGGGGAGCTTGGCAAGAGACCCAGTACTTC.

This chain connects TRBV28 to TRBJ2-2; 13 positions agree with TRBD2. V was clipped by 4 bases and J by 3 bases; unmatched bases: 5. Germline CDR1 and CDR2: MDHEN and SYDVKM. The CDR3 runs 17 residues. CDR3 sequence: CASSSGLAGLHTGELFF. The DNA for the CDR3 is TGTGCCAGCAGTTCGGGACTAGCGGGACTACACACCGGGGAGCTGTTTTTT.

The genes are TRBV5-1 and TRBJ2-5; 12 bases fit TRBD2. J lost 1 base, V lost 4 bases, and 5 bases had no gene match. Germline-derived CDR1 and CDR2 are SGHRS and YFSETQ. The CDR3 spans 16 residues. Here the CDR3 reads CASSTPSGRAQETQYF. The CDR3 DNA reads TGCGCCAGCAGCACCCCTAGCGGGAGGGCCCAAGAGACCCAGTACTTC.

The chain is built from TRBV5-1 and TRBJ2-1; D is possibly TRBD1 (6 bases). This CDR3 contains 14 residues. V was cut by 4 bases and J by 7 bases, with 15 bases left in between. Germline assignment: CDR1 SGHRS and CDR2 YFSETQ. CDR3 region: CASSVNRARNEQFF. CDR3 sequence (DNA): TGCGCCAGCAGCGTAAACAGGGCGCGGAATGAGCAGTTCTTC.

This clone was seen just once. At the DNA level, this CDR3 is encoded by other sequences in the same sample as well. V and J are TRBV18 and TRBJ1-5; TRBD1 might be the D (5 bases). V gave up 3 bases and J gave up 2 bases, with 11 bases separating them. Germline CDR1 KGHSH, CDR2 LQKENI. The CDR3 extends over 15 amino acids. CDR3 DNA sequence: TGTGCCAGCTCACCTGGGGGAGGGGGCAATCAGCCCCAGCATTTT. Translating it yields CASSPGGGGNQPQHF.

CDR3 in DNA: TGTGCCAGCAGCACCGTATGGACAGGGGCAGCCGGGGAGCTGTTTTTT. The encoded protein is CASSTVWTGAAGELFF. The chain has TRBV7-2 and TRBJ2-2; 9 bases fit TRBD1. Germline CDR1 is SGHTA and CDR2 is FQGNSA. The CDR3 consists of 16 residues. The trim removed 5 bases at V and 6 bases at J, leaving 10 bases unmatched.

This rearrangement joins TRBV7-9 to TRBJ2-5; 9 bases align to TRBD2. V dropped 5 bases and J dropped 4; count of bases not matched to a gene: 17. The CDR3 has 18 residues. CDR1 and CDR2 (germline): SEHNR, FQNEAQ (reference sequence). The CDR3 DNA is TGTGCCAGCAGCCCCGTGGGAAGGGCTAGCGGGAAAGGAGAGACCCAGTACTTC. Protein product: CASSPVGRASGKGETQYF.